The text below deals with one T cell receptor beta chain. The data are from a study of control samples from healthy donors and cancer patients. V was shortened by 1 base and J by 4 bases, with 10 bases between the two germline ends. The CDR3 has 13 amino acids. The germline V gene has CDR1 GTSNPN and CDR2 SVGIG (reference sequence). Produced via immunoSEQ multiplex PCR; TCRdb's table is partial and in-frame only. The data hold 90,000 or so clones, with roughly nine tenths observed a single time. This receptor was identified in a woman between 55 and 75 years old in good health. The chain combines TRBV30 with TRBJ1-1; unclear D gene. The source material was blood. The CDR3, as DNA: TGTGCCTGGAGTGAAAAGGCCGCCACTGAAGCTTTCTTT. This encodes CAWSEKAATEAFF.